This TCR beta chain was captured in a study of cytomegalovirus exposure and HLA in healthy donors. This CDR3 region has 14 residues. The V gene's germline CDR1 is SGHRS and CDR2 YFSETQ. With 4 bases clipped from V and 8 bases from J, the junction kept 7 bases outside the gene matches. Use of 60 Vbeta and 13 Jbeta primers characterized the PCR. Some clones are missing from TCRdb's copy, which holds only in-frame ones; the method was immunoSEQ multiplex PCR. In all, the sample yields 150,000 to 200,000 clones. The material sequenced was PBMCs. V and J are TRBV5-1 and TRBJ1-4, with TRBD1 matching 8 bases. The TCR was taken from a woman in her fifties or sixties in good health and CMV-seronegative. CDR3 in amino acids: CASSLQGAQEKLFF. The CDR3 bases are TGCGCCAGCAGCCTTCAGGGGGCGCAGGAAAAACTGTTTTTT.